This T cell receptor (beta chain) is from a study of T cell changes during pregnancy in multiple sclerosis. Repertoires were generated with immunoSEQ multiplex PCR, while TCRdb's copy carries only in-frame clones and drops some. This table has 60,000 or so clones, roughly 92% appearing once. From germline, CDR1 is LGHNA and CDR2 YNFKEQ. The CDR3 is made up of 15 amino acids. Deletions cut 1 base from V and 0 bases from J, with 8 bases between. The V and J genes are TRBV4-2 and TRBJ2-3; TRBD2 is a possible D gene (6 bases). Sequences were derived from peripheral blood, sampled in the first trimester of pregnancy. The sequence was obtained from a female donor with multiple sclerosis, enrolled in a pregnancy study. The CDR3 sequence is CASSQVGGSTDTQYF. In DNA form, the CDR3 reads TGTGCCAGCAGCCAAGTGGGGGGTAGCACAGATACGCAGTATTTT.